This T cell receptor (beta chain) originates from a study of Ad26.COV2.S vaccination and SARS-CoV-2 variants. V lost 3 bases and J 3 bases, leaving 13 bases between the germline ends. Germline values: CDR1 SGHDT, CDR2 YYEEEE. The CDR3 is 16 amino acids. Study-level points and caveats: Assessments of TCR breadth and depth may have underestimated the total T cell responses. Participants in the vaccine arm had higher spike-specific TCR breadth; placebo recipients had lower.

The repertoire was sequenced with immunoSEQ multiplex PCR; TCRdb's copy has only in-frame clones and lacks some. The sample lists 300,000 to 400,000 clones, roughly 94% occurring once. Note on this clone: The target antigen is unknown.

This clonotype was obtained from a human donor who had recovered from COVID-19. The gene calls are TRBV5-6 and TRBJ1-6; TRBD1 is a possible D gene (6 bases). Specimen: peripheral blood, collected after recovery from COVID-19. CDR3 residues: CASSSETGSYNSPLHF. CDR3 DNA: TGTGCCAGCAGCTCCGAGACAGGCAGCTATAATTCACCCCTCCACTTT.